A selection of T cell receptor beta chains follows, all from one sample in a study of T cell repertoires in ileal Crohn's disease. Profiling relied on immunoSEQ multiplex PCR, and the TCRdb table lists in-frame clones only, not all of them. The sample lists more than 9,500 clones, about 81% occurring once. Sequencing was done on a sample of ileal tissue. All receptors come from an adult with Crohn's disease. The CDR3 runs from the conserved cysteine through the conserved F or W. The D gene is left open where the match is weak.

v_gene | d_gene | CDR3aa
TRBV5-6 | NA | CASSLRRGAEQFF
TRBV28 | NA | CASSMTVKGYTF
TRBV27 | NA | CASSFDRSTDTQYF
TRBV7-9 | TRBD2 | CASSLATSGTDTQYF
TRBV18 | TRBD2 | CASSSSGTSGYNEQFF
TRBV28 | NA | CASTSGVQGAFF
TRBV18 | TRBD1 | CASSPSDRVVGNTIYF
TRBV7-9 | TRBD1 | CASRSGTGNEKLFF
TRBV5-1 | NA | CASSLEMGGTEAFF
TRBV14 | NA | CASSLTRTMQYF